The following is a TCR beta chain sequence with its context. The antigen remains unidentified. The data were taken from a study of cytotoxic CD8 clonotypes in ibrutinib-treated CLL. In the study overall: Collecting the response samples happened after a median around twelve months of treatment, with a range of 6 to 36.

Depths of 1 in 200,000 to 1 in 1 million T cells were the sequencing target. The table came from immunoSEQ multiplex PCR; TCRdb's copy has only in-frame clones and leaves some out. Of some 310,000 clones listed, roughly 79% are singletons. Points from the study as a whole: Sampling times, which were not matched between the groups, differed between sustained-remission patients and progressing patients.

V shed 1 base, J shed 4 bases, and the junction held 4 bases outside the gene matches. From germline, CDR1 is GTSNPN and CDR2 SVGIG (reference sequence). The CDR3 extends over 14 amino acids. The chain combines TRBV30 with TRBJ2-3; 8 bases are shared with TRBD2. Here the sequenced sample was PBMCs, taken before ibrutinib treatment. This clonotype was sampled from a human donor with chronic lymphocytic leukemia. The CDR3, as DNA: TGTGCCTGGAGTGAGCGGGAGTTCTCAGATACGCAGTATTTT. It codes for CAWSEREFSDTQYF.